The next 31 T cell receptor beta chains were all read from a single sample in a study of tumor-infiltrating lymphocytes in primary liver carcinoma (dated by TCRdb to about 2017). Blood RNA was extracted from unsorted whole blood using TRIzol reagent, and germline DNA was obtained with the DNeasy Blood & Tissue kit. TCRdb records Illumina HiSeq 2500 as the sequencer. Starting from around 500 ng total RNA, TCRbeta-specific cDNA was produced by reverse transcription with a constant-region primer and ProtoScript II reverse transcriptase. TCRbeta libraries were built with three nested multiplex PCR rounds, a slightly modified ARM-PCR procedure. Multiplex TRBV1-TRBV30 forward primers and a Cbeta reverse primer were used in the first two PCR rounds, each of which was run for around 9 cycles. TCRdb redid the processing of the public reads, applying fastp at Q25 and MiXCR, and retained in-frame beta chains. CDR3 protein duplicates are merged, each entry listing the most common genes and DNA. The sample table contains about 320,000 distinct CDR3 sequences; only one count was recorded for 58% of them. The ten largest clones take up over 15% of the sample.

The specimen sequenced was peripheral blood. The receptors shown here come from a woman between 25 and 40 years old with primary liver carcinoma and hepatitis B virus infection.

This clonotype was counted a single time. A read error may explain this, as a much larger clone is one base away. The J gene is TRBJ2-1, the V gene TRBV12-3 or TRBV12-4; D is ambiguous. CDR3 size: 12 residues. CDR3 nucleotides: TGTGCCAGCAGTCCAGCTTCTTCCGAGCAGCTCTTC. This translates into CASSPASSEQLF.

As for this clonotype: Compared with germline, one end of the junction differs, possibly owing to a read error. The CDR3 bases are TGTGCCAGCAGCTCCCGCCCCGGAGGTGAGCAGAAGTTC. This codes for CASSSRPGGEQKF. The J gene is TRBJ2-7, the V gene TRBV11-2; D is perhaps TRBD2 (5 bases). This CDR3 is 13 amino acids long. CDR1 is SGHAT, CDR2 FQNNGV, per germline.

The chain employs TRBV30 and TRBJ2-5; TRBD1 is a possible D gene (6 bases). CDR3 length equals 14 residues. The germline V and J ends were trimmed by 7 bases and 7 bases, with 22 bases remaining between them. Germline CDR1 and CDR2: GTSNPN and SVGIG (reference sequence). This CDR3 reads CAFSTGGQKRTQYF. The CDR3 region has the DNA TGTGCCTTCTCCACTGGGGGACAAAAGAGGACCCAGTACTTC.

CDR3 loop: CAISDEVGGQPQHF. CDR3 nucleotides: TGTGCCATCAGTGATGAGGTAGGGGGACAGCCCCAGCATTTT. The rearrangement uses TRBV10-3 and TRBJ1-5; D perhaps matches TRBD1 (6 bases). The CDR3 extends over 14 amino acids. With 3 bases removed from V and 7 bases from J, the gap between germline ends came to 13 bases. Germline loops: CDR1 ENHRY, CDR2 SYGVKD.

This clonotype was picked up many times. The chain combines TRBV12-3 or TRBV12-4 with TRBJ1-2, with TRBD1 matching 7 bases. The V gene end was trimmed by 4 bases and the J gene end by 3 bases; junction bases not matched to a gene: 5. The CDR3 has 14 amino acids. In nucleotides, the CDR3 is TGTGCCAGCAGTTCCACAGGGGTAGACTATGGCTACACCTTC. Encoded protein: CASSSTGVDYGYTF.

The sample holds a few counts of this clonotype. The CDR3 is CASSHDSGYQETQYF. CDR3 in DNA: TGCGCCAGCAGCCATGACTCGGGGTACCAAGAGACCCAGTACTTC. The V call is TRBV4-1, the J call TRBJ2-5, with D perhaps matching TRBD2 (5 bases). Germline loops: CDR1 MGHRA, CDR2 YSYEKL. The CDR3 runs to 15 residues. V was cut by 3 bases and J by 0 bases, with 11 bases left in between.

The chain couples TRBV19 to TRBJ2-7, with a tentative D call TRBD2 (5 bases). This CDR3 spans 15 amino acids. V gave up 3 bases and J gave up 5 bases, with 17 bases separating them. The germline V gene has CDR1 LNHDA and CDR2 SQIVND (reference sequence). The CDR3 DNA follows: TGTGCCAGTAGTATGTCCCGGACTCTGAAGGACGAGCAGTACTTC. Its protein is CASSMSRTLKDEQYF.

For this clonotype: Possible read error: a much larger clone is one base away. The conserved phenylalanine or tryptophan is not found at the CDR3 terminus, so this likely reflects a read error. The chain recombines TRBV29-1 with TRBJ2-7, with 11 bases identical to TRBD2. In germline, CDR1 is SQVTM, CDR2 ANQGSEA. The CDR3 has 14 residues. The trim removed 6 bases at V and 0 bases at J, leaving 4 bases unmatched. The CDR3 loop reads CSVRTSGSSYEQYL. CDR3 sequence (DNA): TGCAGCGTAAGAACTAGCGGGAGCTCCTACGAGCAGTACCTC.

This clonotype occurred many times. The rearrangement links TRBV11-2 to TRBJ2-3; D is uncertain. This CDR3 spans 12 amino acids. The germline V and J ends were trimmed by 4 bases and 1 base, with 3 bases remaining between them. Germline-derived CDR1 and CDR2 are SGHAT and FQNNGV. CDR3 DNA: TGTGCCAGCAGCTACGGCACAGATACGCAGTATTTT. Protein product: CASSYGTDTQYF.

To note about this clonotype: A single base separates this from a much larger clone, so it may be a read error. The chain recombines TRBV29-1 with TRBJ2-2; D gene ambiguous. Germline CDR1 SQVTM, CDR2 ANQGSEA. Trimming left V 4 bases short and J 4 bases short, with 10 bases between. The CDR3 length is 13 residues. The chain's CDR3 is CSVAAYATGELFF. The CDR3 DNA reads as TGCAGCGTTGCAGCGTATGCCACCGGGGAGCTGTTTTTT.

The chain has TRBV11-2 and TRBJ2-2, with TRBD2 identical over 12 bases. CDR3 length: 17 amino acids. The V segment lost 5 bases and the J segment 7 bases; nucleotides outside the gene matches: 11. Germline assignment: CDR1 SGHAT and CDR2 FQNNGV. The CDR3 nucleotides read TGTGCCAGCAGCGAGGGTGGTCTAGCGGGAGGGATCGGGGAGCTGTTTTTT. This translates into CASSEGGLAGGIGELFF.

About this clonotype: Compared with germline, one end of the junction differs, possibly owing to a read error. This chain uses TRBV12-3 or TRBV12-4 with TRBJ2-1; D is unclear. The CDR3 runs to 14 residues. In DNA form, the CDR3 reads TGTGCCAACAGTTTACGTAGACATAACAATGAGCAGTTCTTC. Its protein is CANSLRRHNNEQFF.

This chain uses TRBV6-2 or TRBV6-3 with TRBJ1-2; D is perhaps TRBD1 (6 bases). CDR1 and CDR2 (germline): MNHEY, SVGEGT. V was shortened by 6 bases and J by 4 bases, with 18 bases between the two germline ends. The CDR3 totals 15 residues. In DNA, the CDR3 is TGTGCCAGCAGCCCGAGGGGGAGCCGAAGCTATGGCTACACCTTC. Translation gives CASSPRGSRSYGYTF.

The chain has TRBV28 and TRBJ1-5; D is perhaps TRBD1 (5 bases). The CDR3 is 16 amino acids. Per the germline V gene, CDR1 is MDHEN and CDR2 is SYDVKM. The V end was cut by 4 bases, the J end by 6 bases, with 19 bases between. The CDR3 here is CASSSTTQGLSQPQHF. The CDR3 DNA reads TGTGCCAGCAGTTCCACTACCCAGGGTCTAAGTCAGCCCCAGCATTTT.

Comments on this clonotype: At one boundary the junction diverges from the germline segment, which might be a read error. The chain carries TRBV11-3 and TRBJ2-7, with 7 bases fitting TRBD1. In germline, CDR1 is SGHNT, CDR2 YENEEA. The CDR3 runs to 14 residues. The CDR3 DNA follows: TGTGCCAGCAGCTTCAGGGACAGCGCCTACGAGCACTACTTC. It specifies CASSFRDSAYEHYF.

This clonotype appeared many times. In DNA form, the CDR3 reads TGTGCCAGCAGTTACTCGGCCAGGGGGGGGATGGATCCACCCCTCCACTTT. Translation gives CASSYSARGGMDPPLHF. This chain connects TRBV6-6 to TRBJ1-6; 7 bases match TRBD1. Per germline, CDR1 MNHNY and CDR2 SVGAGI (reference sequence). Trimming took 0 bases from V and 11 from J; bases not matched to a gene: 13. The CDR3 runs to 17 residues.

A remark on this clonotype: With a much larger clone just one base away, this may be a read error. DNA for the CDR3: TGTGCCAGCAGACCCGCGGGGATTAGCGGGATCTACAATGAGCAGTTCTTC. This encodes CASRPAGISGIYNEQFF. This chain uses TRBV6-2 or TRBV6-3 with TRBJ2-1, with 8 bases lining up with TRBD2. Trimming took 6 bases from V and 3 from J; bases not matched to a gene: 13. The germline gives CDR1 MNHEY, CDR2 SVGEGT. The CDR3 extends over 17 amino acids.

This clonotype has at least ten counts. The chain carries TRBV6-6 and TRBJ2-3; the D gene is possibly TRBD2 (6 bases). The CDR3 has 15 amino acids. V gave up 10 bases and J gave up 4 bases, with 21 bases separating them. Looked up from germline, CDR1 is MNHNY and CDR2 is SVGAGI (reference sequence). CDR3 bases: TGTGCCACATCCTCGGTCGTGGAGGGCTCAGATACGCAGTATTTT. Amino acids: CATSSVVEGSDTQYF.

A remark on this clonotype: This may be a read error: a much more frequent sequence differs by one nucleotide. The chain uses TRBV12-3 or TRBV12-4 and TRBJ2-7, with a tentative D call TRBD1 (6 bases). The CDR3 contains 15 residues. V was cut by 4 bases and J by 2 bases, with 15 bases left in between. The CDR3 spells CASSSSQDRTYEQYF. CDR3 DNA sequence: TGTGCCAGCAGTTCCTCGCAGGACAGAACCTACGAGCAGTACTTC.

CDR3 sequence reads: CASSFPGISYGYTF. Written as DNA, the CDR3 is TGTGCCAGCAGTTTTCCGGGGATCAGCTATGGCTACACCTTC. This chain links TRBV28 with TRBJ1-2; D is ambiguous. The V gene lost 3 bases and the J gene lost 4 bases, with 12 bases spanning the gap. Per the germline V gene, CDR1 is MDHEN and CDR2 is SYDVKM. The CDR3 is 14 amino acids.

Comments on this clonotype: The conserved closing phenylalanine or tryptophan is absent in this CDR3, likely reflecting a read error. The chain joins TRBV11-2 to TRBJ2-1, with D maybe TRBD2 (6 bases). Near its end, the DNA agrees better with TRBJ2-7, so the J call may be wrong. CDR1 SGHAT and CDR2 FQNNGV come from the germline V gene. The CDR3 runs 15 residues. The CDR3 DNA reads TGTGCCAGCAGCTTAGGGATAAGCGGGTTTGTGAGGCAGTACCTC. This codes for CASSLGISGFVRQYL.

A word on this clonotype: A much larger clone is a single base away; this may be a read error. The V call is TRBV6-5, the J call TRBJ2-6, with D hard to call. Deletions cut 5 bases from V and 0 bases from J, with 5 bases between. CDR1 MNHEY and CDR2 SVGAGI come from the germline V gene. The length of the CDR3 is 14 residues. The CDR3 DNA is TGTGCCAGCAGTACATTCTCTGGGGCCAACGTCCTGACTTTC. It encodes CASSTFSGANVLTF.

Remarks on this clonotype: This may arise from a read error, as a much more abundant clone is one base away. The V and J genes are TRBV29-1 and TRBJ1-3; D unresolved. The CDR3 has 13 amino acids. Germline V gene lookup returns CDR1 SQVTM and CDR2 ANQGSEA. The DNA of the CDR3 is TGCAGCGTTGCCGCCTATCCTGGAAACGCCATATATTTT. Residues: CSVAAYPGNAIYF.

This clonotype was seen many times. The chain links TRBV29-1 to TRBJ1-2; 7 positions agree with TRBD1. Germline CDR1 and CDR2: SQVTM and ANQGSEA. V dropped 7 bases and J dropped 2; count of bases not matched to a gene: 13. This CDR3 comprises 15 residues. The CDR3 DNA follows: TGCAGCGCGTTAGGCGGGGGACAGTCCAACTATGGCTACACCTTC. Residues: CSALGGGQSNYGYTF.

This clonotype was seen only a few times. The chain couples TRBV12-5 to TRBJ1-2; D not resolved. The CDR3 length is 11 residues. V was cut by 6 bases and J by 7 bases, with 9 bases left in between. Germline loops: CDR1 LGHNT, CDR2 FRNRAP. The CDR3 DNA reads TGTGCTAGTGGCCAAGGAGGTGGCTACACCTTC. Translation: CASGQGGGYTF.

Note on this clonotype: A clone one base away is much larger, so this may be a read error. The J gene is TRBJ1-4, the V gene TRBV29-1, with 8 bases that match TRBD1. Germline CDR1 SQVTM, CDR2 ANQGSEA. J lost 7 bases, V lost 4 bases, and 8 bases had no gene match. This CDR3 has 14 residues. In DNA form, the CDR3 reads TGCAGCGTTGGGCTAGTGACAGGGGTTGAAAAACTGTTTTTT. Amino acid sequence: CSVGLVTGVEKLFF.

With regard to this clonotype: A single base separates this from a much larger clone, so it may be a read error. The chain has TRBV29-1 and TRBJ1-2; the D gene is possibly TRBD1 (6 bases). The V gene's germline CDR1 is SQVTM and CDR2 ANQGSEA. The CDR3 is 12 amino acids. V was shortened by 7 bases and J by 8 bases, with 17 bases between the two germline ends. The CDR3 loop reads CSAPVGARGYTF. Here the CDR3 DNA reads TGCAGCGCTCCGGTGGGGGCTCGGGGCTACACCTTC.

This chain joins TRBV5-4 and TRBJ2-2; D call uncertain. Trimming removed 0 bases from V and 3 bases from J, with 9 bases in between. The CDR3 is 15 residues long. Germline lookup yields CDR1 SGHNT and CDR2 YYREEE (reference sequence). The chain's CDR3 is CASSLDPLDTGELFF. The DNA of the CDR3 is TGTGCCAGCAGCTTGGACCCCCTGGACACCGGGGAGCTGTTTTTT.

The CDR3 is CATSDTTNYGYTF. CDR3 coding DNA: TGTGCCACCAGTGATACCACTAACTATGGCTACACCTTC. The V call is TRBV24-1, the J call TRBJ1-2; no firm D call. The CDR3 contains 13 residues. The V gene lost 3 bases and the J gene lost 0 bases, with 4 bases spanning the gap. Germline loops: CDR1 KGHDR, CDR2 SFDVKD.

The CDR3 coding sequence is TGTGCCAGCAGCTTAGACCAGTCTGGTTGGGGAACGAGTGAGCAGTTCTTC. This sequence encodes CASSLDQSGWGTSEQFF. The chain links TRBV11-2 to TRBJ2-1; no clear D. Germline V lookup: CDR1 SGHAT, CDR2 FQNNGV. Trimming pared 0 bases from V and 9 bases from J, leaving 21 bases between. This CDR3 comprises 17 residues. Based on the CDR3 plus reference TRBV11-2 and TRBJ2-1, the full variable domain is EAGVAQSPRYKIIEKRQSVAFWCNPISGHATLYWYQQILGQGPKLLIQFQNNGVVDDSQLPKDRFSAERLKGVDSTLKIQPAKLEDSAVYLCASSLDQSGWGTSEQFFGPGTRLTVL.

The gene calls are TRBV4-2 and TRBJ2-7, with 9 nucleotides matching TRBD2. This CDR3 has 15 amino acids. Looked up from germline, CDR1 is LGHNA and CDR2 is YNFKEQ. Here the CDR3 reads CNSSQRTSVSYEQYF. The CDR3 DNA reads TGTAACAGCAGCCAAAGGACTAGCGTCTCCTACGAGCAGTACTTC.